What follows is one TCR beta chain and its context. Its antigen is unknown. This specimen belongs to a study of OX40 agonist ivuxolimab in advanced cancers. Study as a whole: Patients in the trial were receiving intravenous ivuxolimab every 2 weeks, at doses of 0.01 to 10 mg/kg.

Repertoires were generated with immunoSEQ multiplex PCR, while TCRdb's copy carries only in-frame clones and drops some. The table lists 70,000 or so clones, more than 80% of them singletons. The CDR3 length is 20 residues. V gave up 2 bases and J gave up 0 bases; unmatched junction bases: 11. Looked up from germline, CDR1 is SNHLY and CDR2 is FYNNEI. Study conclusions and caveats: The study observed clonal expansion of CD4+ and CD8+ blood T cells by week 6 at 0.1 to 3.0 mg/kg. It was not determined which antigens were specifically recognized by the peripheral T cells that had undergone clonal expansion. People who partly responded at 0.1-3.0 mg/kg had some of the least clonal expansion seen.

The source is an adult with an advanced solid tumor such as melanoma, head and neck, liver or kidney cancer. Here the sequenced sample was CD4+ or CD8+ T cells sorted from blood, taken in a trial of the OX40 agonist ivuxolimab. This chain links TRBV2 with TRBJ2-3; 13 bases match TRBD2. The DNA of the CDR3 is TGTGCCAGCAGTGAAATGGGACTAGCGGGGTCCCGTATCAGCACAGATACGCAGTATTTT. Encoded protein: CASSEMGLAGSRISTDTQYF.